The T cell receptor (beta chain) described here comes from a study of spatial heterogeneity in lung cancer. Study-wide context: Researchers sequenced follow-up PBMC samples if they had them, and these came a median of about 2 years after resection. The study's findings and limits: Ubiquitous expanded tumor TCRs showed up in blood more at resection than follow-up.

Each molecule of TCR cDNA was tagged with one unique molecular identifier. TCRdb used MiXCR to reprocess the 5' RACE reads, holding one entry per CDR3 protein. The profile covers some 54,000 distinct CDR3 sequences, with under 8% appearing a single time and around 38% taken by the ten largest. Specified time point: blood at routine non-recurrence follow-up after resection. The sequenced material consisted of unsorted whole RNA from tumor, nontumor lung or frozen PBMC. This clonotype came up many times. The antigen remains undetermined. This TCR was sampled from a female donor with early-stage non-small cell lung cancer. Sequenced here: PBMCs, sampled at follow-up.

The CDR3 spells CASSSRAPEKRLFF. CDR3 nucleotide sequence: TGTGCCAGCAGCAGCCGGGCCCCCGAGAAGCGACTGTTTTTT. The chain combines TRBV11-2 with TRBJ1-4; D unresolved. The CDR3 totals 14 residues. Germline CDR1 reads SGHAT; CDR2 reads FQNNGV. Trimming removed 5 bases at V and 13 bases at J, with 20 bases between.